The rows below give T cell receptor beta chains drawn from one sample of a study of cytomegalovirus exposure and HLA in healthy donors. The method was immunoSEQ multiplex PCR; TCRdb's version includes in-frame clones alone and lacks a portion of them. The sample contains over 85,000 clones, 80% to 95% of which appear only once. Source material: PBMCs. These receptors all stem from a woman in her 30s in good health and CMV-seropositive. The CDR3 runs from the conserved cysteine through the conserved F or W. A D gene is named only where the DNA matches it firmly. A clone size is listed for some rows: how often the clone was seen (once, few, many), or a class if it is expanded.

clone_size,j_call,v_call,d_call,cdr3_nt,cdr3_aa
.,TRBJ1-2,TRBV28,TRBD1,TGTGCCAGCAGTCCCCTCGGACAGGGCCACTATGGCTACACCTTC,CASSPLGQGHYGYTF
.,TRBJ2-3,TRBV11-2,.,TGTGCCAGCAGCTTCGACTACACAGATACGCAGTATTTT,CASSFDYTDTQYF
.,TRBJ2-1,TRBV9,TRBD1,TGTGCCAGCAGCGTAGGCCCGGGACAGCACAATGAGCAGTTCTTC,CASSVGPGQHNEQFF
.,TRBJ2-3,TRBV7-2,TRBD2,TGTGCCAGCAGCCAACCAGTTCTAGCGGTTGGGACAGATACGCAGTATTTT,CASSQPVLAVGTDTQYF
.,TRBJ1-2,TRBV6-5,TRBD1,TGTGCCAGCAGTTACTCTCGGACAGGGTGGGACTATGGCTACACCTTC,CASSYSRTGWDYGYTF
.,TRBJ2-7,TRBV2,.,TGTGCCAGCAGCGCGGGACTCCACAGCTCCTACGAGCAGTACTTC,CASSAGLHSSYEQYF
.,TRBJ2-3,TRBV5-4,TRBD2,TGTGCCAGCAGCTTGACCACTGGACTAGCGGGGAGGGATACGCAGTATTTT,CASSLTTGLAGRDTQYF
.,TRBJ2-7,TRBV7-2,.,TGTGCCAGCAGCTCTAGCGCTAGGCCGTCGGGCGAGCAGTACTTC,CASSSSARPSGEQYF
.,TRBJ1-5,TRBV28,TRBD1,TGTGCCAGCAGTTTACGCCCACAGGGGGTCAATCAGCCCCAGCATTTT,CASSLRPQGVNQPQHF
.,TRBJ2-1,TRBV2,TRBD2,TGTGCCAGCAGGGGAACCGGGACTAGCGGGGCTGCAAGACTCTACAATGAGCAGTTCTTC,CASRGTGTSGAARLYNEQFF
.,TRBJ2-1,TRBV20-1,TRBD2,TGCAGTGCCTTAGCGGGGCTGGAGCAGTTCTTC,CSALAGLEQFF
once,TRBJ2-7,TRBV7-3,.,TGTGCCAGCAGCTTACAAGCAGGGCCCTCCTACGAGCAGTACTTC,CASSLQAGPSYEQYF
once,TRBJ2-1,TRBV19,TRBD2,TGTGCCAGTAGTCCCGGGACTATTAATGAGCAGTTCTTC,CASSPGTINEQFF
.,TRBJ2-7,TRBV13,TRBD1,TGTGCCAGCAGCATCATACGGACAGGGCCCTACGAGCAGTACTTC,CASSIIRTGPYEQYF
.,TRBJ2-7,TRBV30,.,TGTGCCTGGAGTCGAGGGAAACGCGAGCAGTACTTC,CAWSRGKREQYF
.,TRBJ1-1,TRBV9,TRBD1,TGTGCCAGCAGCGTAGAGACAGGGGACGCCACTGAAGCTTTCTTT,CASSVETGDATEAFF
.,TRBJ1-3,TRBV5-6,TRBD1,TGTGCCAGCCACACAGGGGGCGGAAACACCATATATTTT,CASHTGGGNTIYF
.,TRBJ1-3,TRBV15,TRBD1,TGTGCCACCAGCAGGAAGACAGGGCTATCTGGAAACACCATATATTTT,CATSRKTGLSGNTIYF
once,TRBJ2-3,TRBV28,.,TGTGCCAGCAGACCCCAGGGTTTCAGCATCAGAGATACGCAGTATTTT,CASRPQGFSIRDTQYF
.,TRBJ2-2,TRBV29-1,.,TGCAGCGTTGATAGCGGGAACACCGGGGAGCTGTTTTTT,CSVDSGNTGELFF
few,TRBJ2-1,TRBV9,TRBD2,TGTGCCAGCAGCGTGACTAGCGGCTCCTACAATGAGCAGTTCTTC,CASSVTSGSYNEQFF
once,TRBJ2-1,TRBV7-8,.,TGTGCCAGCAGTTCGAGCCCGGGGGGCTTCAATGAGCAGTTCTTC,CASSSSPGGFNEQFF
.,TRBJ2-3,TRBV9,TRBD2,TGTGCCAGCAGCCGCCGGAAAGCGGGAGTTGGCACAGATACGCAGTATTTT,CASSRRKAGVGTDTQYF
.,TRBJ2-3,TRBV5-4,.,TGTGCCAGCAGCTTGGGATTAAGGGAGGATACGCAGTATTTT,CASSLGLREDTQYF
.,TRBJ2-1,TRBV10-1,TRBD2,TGCGCCAGCAGTGATTCCTCTAGCGGTAGCTCCTACAATGAGCAGTTCTTC,CASSDSSSGSSYNEQFF
.,TRBJ2-1,TRBV18,TRBD2,TGTGCCAGCTCACCACTCGGCGGGAGGCCCCCCCCTCAGCAGTTCTTC,CASSPLGGRPPPQQFF
.,TRBJ1-4,TRBV4-2,.,TGTGCCAGCAGGAAACTACCTGACAGCTCAAATGAAAAACTGTTTTTT,CASRKLPDSSNEKLFF
.,TRBJ2-1,TRBV5-1,.,TGCGCCAGCAGACGGGAGCTCAGCTCCAATGAGCAGTTCTTC,CASRRELSSNEQFF
.,TRBJ2-1,TRBV2,.,TGTGCCAGCAGTGAGCTCGGCGGCGGCCGTGAGCAGTTCTTC,CASSELGGGREQFF
.,TRBJ1-2,TRBV7-2,TRBD1,TGTGCCAGCAGCATTGGACAGGGTTTTTATGGCTACACCTTC,CASSIGQGFYGYTF
.,TRBJ2-1,TRBV5-4,.,TGTGCCAGCAGCTTTAATTACAATGAGCAGTTCTTC,CASSFNYNEQFF
.,TRBJ1-3,TRBV15,.,TGTGCCACCAGCAGAGGAGGGACAACTGGAAACACCATATATTTT,CATSRGGTTGNTIYF
.,TRBJ2-5,TRBV5-1,TRBD2,TGCGCCAGCGTCAATTGGGGGGGGAAAGAGACCCAGTACTTC,CASVNWGGKETQYF
.,TRBJ1-1,TRBV30,TRBD1,TGTGCCTGGAGTGTGAAAGGGACAGGTTCGTGGGCTTTCTTT,CAWSVKGTGSWAFF
.,TRBJ2-7,TRBV28,TRBD1,TGTGCCAGCAGTTCACCATTCGACAGGGGCTACGAGCAGTACTTC,CASSSPFDRGYEQYF
.,TRBJ2-5,TRBV19,TRBD2,TGTGCCAGTAGTGCCTCACTAGCGGGGGGCCAAGAGACCCAGTACTTC,CASSASLAGGQETQYF
.,TRBJ1-3,TRBV6-6,.,TGTGCCAGCAGTTACGGAGCGCTACCTGGAAACACCATATATTTT,CASSYGALPGNTIYF
.,TRBJ2-5,TRBV7-2,.,TGTGCCAGCAGCTTAGAATCGGGGATCCGGGGGACCCAGTACTTC,CASSLESGIRGTQYF
.,TRBJ2-7,TRBV4-3,.,TGCGCCAGCAGCCAAGAAAGGGAGCAGCTCGAGCAGTACTTC,CASSQEREQLEQYF
.,TRBJ1-3,TRBV11-2,TRBD1,TGTGCCAGCAGCTTAGTAGGACAGGGGAGCTCTGGAAACACCATATATTTT,CASSLVGQGSSGNTIYF
.,TRBJ2-1,TRBV5-4,TRBD2,TGTGCCAGCAGCTCTCTGGCGGGGGACGGCTACAATGAGCAGTTCTTC,CASSSLAGDGYNEQFF
.,TRBJ2-7,TRBV2,.,TGTGCCAGCAAGGGCAGGGGCAACTACGAGCAGTACTTC,CASKGRGNYEQYF
.,TRBJ2-6,TRBV7-3,.,TGTGCCAGCAGCCACACTGGGGCCAACGTCCTGACTTTC,CASSHTGANVLTF
.,TRBJ2-7,TRBV7-6,.,TGTGCCAGCAGCTTAGCGCTGGGAGACTACGAGCAGTACTTC,CASSLALGDYEQYF
.,TRBJ2-3,TRBV9,.,TGTGCCAGCACCGCCTTAGGGGAAATCACAGATACGCAGTATTTT,CASTALGEITDTQYF
.,TRBJ2-7,TRBV18,.,TGTGCCAGCTCACCCCCAGGACTAACCTACGAGCAGTACTTC,CASSPPGLTYEQYF
.,TRBJ1-3,TRBV6-5,.,TGTGCCAGCAGTAAACTGGGACTATCTGGAAACACCATATATTTT,CASSKLGLSGNTIYF
.,TRBJ2-1,TRBV11-2,TRBD2,TGTGCCAGCAGCTTAGGACTAGCGCCGTACAATGAGCAGTTCTTC,CASSLGLAPYNEQFF
few,TRBJ2-1,TRBV29-1,.,TGCAGCGTTGAAGCGGCGAAACAGGGAACCTACAATGAGCAGTTCTTC,CSVEAAKQGTYNEQFF
.,TRBJ1-1,TRBV9,.,TGTGCCAGCAGCGGACCCACAGTGAACACTGAAGCTTTCTTT,CASSGPTVNTEAFF
.,TRBJ1-1,TRBV5-1,TRBD1,TGCGCCAGCAGCTTGGTGGGACAGAGGCAGAACACTGAAGCTTTCTTT,CASSLVGQRQNTEAFF
.,TRBJ1-3,TRBV19,.,TGTGCCAGTAGTAAACAGGGACGAAACACCATATATTTT,CASSKQGRNTIYF
.,TRBJ2-1,TRBV7-7,TRBD2,TGTGCCAGCAGCCTGACTAGCGTTACTGAGCAGTTCTTC,CASSLTSVTEQFF
.,TRBJ2-7,TRBV19,TRBD1,TGTGCCAGTAAACTGGGGACAGGCCGGTTGGGCGAGCAGTACTTC,CASKLGTGRLGEQYF
.,TRBJ2-7,TRBV28,TRBD2,TGTGCCAGCAGCCCTAGCGGGAGTAATTTCTACGAGCAGTACTTC,CASSPSGSNFYEQYF